This T cell receptor (beta chain) was sequenced for a study of neurological immune-mediated disorders. Synthesis of cDNA used 5'RACE (with 10-nucleotide random UMIs). TCRdb called the 5' RACE reads again in MiXCR, with one record for every CDR3 protein. The sample records 35,000 to 45,000 distinct CDR3 sequences, 14% being singletons. The germline gives CDR1 KGHSH, CDR2 LQKENI. The CDR3 has 16 residues. With 4 bases removed from V and 0 bases from J, the gap between germline ends came to 15 bases. The sample comprised PBMCs. The source is a woman aged 45-59 years with HTLV-1-associated myelopathy (HAM/TSP). The chain joins TRBV18 to TRBJ1-2, with D possibly matching TRBD1 (6 bases). The CDR3 here is CASSRGGTTSNYGYTF. CDR3 sequence (DNA): TGTGCCAGCTCACGCGGCGGGACAACTTCTAACTATGGCTACACCTTC. Using reference TRBV18 and TRBJ1-2 for the parts outside the CDR3, the full variable domain is NAGVMQNPRHLVRRRGQEARLRCSPMKGHSHVYWYRQLPEEGLKFMVYLQKENIIDESGMPKERFSAEFPKEGPSILRIQQVVRGDSAAYFCASSRGGTTSNYGYTFGSGTRLTVV.